This entry describes one T cell receptor (beta chain). Germline CDR1 ENHRY, CDR2 SYGVKD. CDR3 length equals 14 residues. The data originate from a study of tumor-infiltrating lymphocytes in oesophageal squamous cell carcinoma. TCRdb recomputed calls from the PCR reads with MiXCR, one row per CDR3 protein. This table holds under 4,500 distinct CDR3 sequences, 16% found once. Input material: esophageal tumor tissue. This clonotype was sampled from a male donor with esophageal squamous cell carcinoma. This sequence joins TRBV10-3 and TRBJ2-7; tentatively, D is TRBD1 (7 bases). The end of the DNA is better explained by TRBJ2-1, so the J call may be wrong. This CDR3 is CAIGGGSGSYEQFF. The DNA for the CDR3 is TGTGCCATCGGAGGGGGCTCCGGCTCCTACGAGCAGTTCTTC.